These T cell receptor beta chains were read from a single sample in a study of blood T cell repertoires in COVID-19. The method was immunoSEQ multiplex PCR; TCRdb's version includes in-frame clones alone and lacks a portion of them. The table lists some 260,000 clones, over 75% of them singletons, with about 0.8% in the top ten. Sequenced input: peripheral blood. The receptors stem from a woman in her twenties or thirties with acute or convalescent COVID-19. CDR3s include the opening cysteine and the closing phenylalanine or tryptophan.

j_call	v_call	cdr3_aa
TRBJ1-1	TRBV30	CAWSWTGGATSTEAFF
TRBJ2-5	TRBV12-5	CASGFSGGDETQYF
TRBJ2-1	TRBV7-2	CASSLGRGRSDEQFF
TRBJ2-3	TRBV19	CASSQTSISTDTQYF
TRBJ2-3	TRBV7-2	CASSQTSGSYHF
TRBJ1-5	TRBV28	CASMQGQGQPQHF
TRBJ1-1	TRBV10-3	CAISAGQVNTEAFF
TRBJ1-4	TRBV18	CASSPPTGSNEKLFF
TRBJ1-2	TRBV9	CASSPPSWTDYGYTF
TRBJ2-7	TRBV7-9	CASRSDRGSYEQYF
TRBJ1-1	TRBV30	CAWSQLGRIWTEAFF
TRBJ2-3	TRBV5-8	CASSLGQGLASTDTQYF
TRBJ2-2	TRBV7-9	CASSLAGEAGELFF
TRBJ2-7	TRBV5-1	CASSPDRPSYEQYF
TRBJ2-1	TRBV4-2	CASSQVGNSGSREYNEQFF
TRBJ2-1	TRBV5-4	CASSPLANSYNEQFF
TRBJ2-1	TRBV4-3	CASSQDPGRAYNEQFF
TRBJ2-1	TRBV9	CASKSGRLDNEQFF
TRBJ2-1	TRBV18	CASSLHPGTGTYNEQFF
TRBJ1-4	TRBV12-5	CASGLVPGEKLFF
TRBJ2-3	TRBV6-5	CASSKRDSSTDTQYF
TRBJ2-5	TRBV19	CATGGLAVPGDQETQYF
TRBJ2-5	TRBV15	CATSAGPRETQYF
TRBJ1-2	TRBV12-3/TRBV12-4	CASSIREYGYTF
TRBJ2-5	TRBV5-6	CASSPGTELVETQYF
TRBJ1-2	TRBV6-5	CASSYSAVGGYTF
TRBJ2-1	TRBV10-2	CASSELGGEFF
TRBJ2-1	TRBV10-2	CASGAPSGTYNEQFF
TRBJ1-3	TRBV6-5	CASSYQGAPGNTIYF
TRBJ1-6	TRBV19	CASSVLRDRGDNSPLHF
TRBJ2-5	TRBV6-1	CASSGGTSGDQETQYF
TRBJ1-4	TRBV6-5	CASSYSNPGEKLFF
TRBJ2-5	TRBV7-9	CASSLVGDRGRETQYF
TRBJ1-3	TRBV3-1/TRBV3-2	CASSQGQGGGNTIYF
TRBJ2-5	TRBV9	CASSVAGGFQETQYF
TRBJ2-1	TRBV10-3	CAIKEGAGGPVGEQFF
TRBJ1-6	TRBV29-1	CSGQTGPNSPLHF
TRBJ2-1	TRBV5-4	CASSQLAGSYQSYNEQFF
TRBJ2-1	TRBV9	CASSVAGGVGNEQFF
TRBJ2-1	TRBV29-1	CSVDRSGNNEQFF
TRBJ1-6	TRBV6-5	CASSTGVDNSPLHF
TRBJ2-7	TRBV7-9	CASSLGTGDIRDEQYF
TRBJ1-4	TRBV2	CASSRDRSGATNEKLFF
TRBJ1-1	TRBV3-1/TRBV3-2	CASSPDRGYAEAFF
TRBJ2-7	TRBV7-8	CASSLEGTGGAHRYEQYF
TRBJ2-7	TRBV9	CASSVVAGGPVEQYF
TRBJ2-7	TRBV6-5	CASSNKDWSYEQYF
TRBJ2-4	TRBV18	CASSPLQGVGKNIQYF
TRBJ1-2	TRBV21-1	CASSGQVFYGYTF
TRBJ2-2	TRBV6-5	CASSWTGGGELFF
TRBJ2-7	TRBV24-1	CATSATSGSYEQYF
TRBJ1-2	TRBV5-6	CASSLQGLGYTF
TRBJ1-4	TRBV7-9	CASSGQWEKLFF
TRBJ2-7	TRBV28	CASSPIWTGDDYEQYF
TRBJ2-1	TRBV11-2	CASRRYPTSGRGKYNEQFF
TRBJ1-1	TRBV5-1	CASRPDRGNTEAFF
TRBJ1-1	TRBV9	CASSARQNMNTEAFF
TRBJ1-2	TRBV6-2/TRBV6-3	CASSRPLGTGYGYTF
TRBJ2-6	TRBV11-2	CASSLGGGANVLTF